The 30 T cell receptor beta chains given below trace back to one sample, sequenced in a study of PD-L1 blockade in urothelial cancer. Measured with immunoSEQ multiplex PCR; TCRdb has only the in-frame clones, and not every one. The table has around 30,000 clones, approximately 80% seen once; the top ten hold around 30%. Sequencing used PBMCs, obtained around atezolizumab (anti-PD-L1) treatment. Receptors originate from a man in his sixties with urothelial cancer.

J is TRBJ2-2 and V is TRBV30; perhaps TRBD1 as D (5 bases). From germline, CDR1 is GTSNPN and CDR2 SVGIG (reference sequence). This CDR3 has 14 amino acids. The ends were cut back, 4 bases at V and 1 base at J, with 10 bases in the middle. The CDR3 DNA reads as TGTGCCTGGAAAAGGACAAGGAACACCGGGGAGCTGTTTTTT. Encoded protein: CAWKRTRNTGELFF.

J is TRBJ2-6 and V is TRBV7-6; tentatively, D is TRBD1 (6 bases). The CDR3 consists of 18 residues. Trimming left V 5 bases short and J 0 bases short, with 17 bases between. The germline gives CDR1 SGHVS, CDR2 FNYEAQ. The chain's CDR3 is CASSATGTPTSGANVLTF. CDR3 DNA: TGTGCCAGCAGCGCGACCGGGACACCAACCTCTGGGGCCAACGTCCTGACTTTC.

CDR3 DNA: TGCGCCAGCAGCTTGGACAGGATTATGAACACTGAAGCTTTCTTT. Amino acids: CASSLDRIMNTEAFF. The chain combines TRBV5-1 with TRBJ1-1; perhaps TRBD1 as D (5 bases). The ends were cut back, 0 bases at V and 0 bases at J, with 9 bases in the middle. The CDR3 length is 15 residues. Germline lookup yields CDR1 SGHRS and CDR2 YFSETQ. The full variable domain, in which reference TRBV5-1 and TRBJ1-1 provide the parts outside the CDR3, is KAGVTQTPRYLIKTRGQQVTLSCSPISGHRSVSWYQQTPGQGLQFLFEYFSETQRNKGNFPGRFSGRQFSNSRSEMNVSTLELGDSALYLCASSLDRIMNTEAFFGQGTRLTVV.

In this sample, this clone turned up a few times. The CDR3 sequence: CAIWSGGRAVYEQYF. Written as DNA, the CDR3 is TGTGCCATCTGGTCTGGCGGGAGGGCCGTCTACGAGCAGTACTTC. The chain employs TRBV10-3 and TRBJ2-7; 9 bases map to TRBD2. The CDR3 contains 15 residues. The V segment lost 8 bases and the J segment 3 bases; nucleotides outside the gene matches: 11. Germline V gene data show CDR1 as ENHRY and CDR2 as SYGVKD.

CDR3 loop: CASSPGQNNEQFF. CDR3 nucleotide sequence: TGCGCCAGCAGCCCAGGACAGAACAATGAGCAGTTCTTC. The chain links TRBV4-1 to TRBJ2-1, with D perhaps TRBD1 (6 bases). Germline V lookup: CDR1 MGHRA, CDR2 YSYEKL. The CDR3 covers 13 residues. Trimming removed 4 bases at V and 5 bases at J, with 9 bases between.

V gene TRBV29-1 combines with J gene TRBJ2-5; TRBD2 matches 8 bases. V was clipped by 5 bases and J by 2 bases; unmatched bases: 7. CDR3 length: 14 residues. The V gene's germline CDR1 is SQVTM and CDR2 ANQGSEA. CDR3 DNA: TGCAGCGTTCGTCGTAGCGGGGTACAAGAGACCCAGTACTTC. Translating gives CSVRRSGVQETQYF.

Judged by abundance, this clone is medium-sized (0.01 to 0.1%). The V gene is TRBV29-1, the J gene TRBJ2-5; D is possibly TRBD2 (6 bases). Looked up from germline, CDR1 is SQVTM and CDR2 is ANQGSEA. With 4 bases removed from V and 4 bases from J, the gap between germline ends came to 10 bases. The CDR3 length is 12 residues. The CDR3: CSVAGGPETQYF. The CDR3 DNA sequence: TGCAGCGTTGCCGGGGGACCAGAGACCCAGTACTTC.

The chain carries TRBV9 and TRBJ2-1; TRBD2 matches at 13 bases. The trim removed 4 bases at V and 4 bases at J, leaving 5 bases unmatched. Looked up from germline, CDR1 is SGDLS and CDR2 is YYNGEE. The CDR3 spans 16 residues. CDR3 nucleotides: TGTGCCAGCAGCCCCGGACTAGCGGGAGCATACAATGAGCAGTTCTTC. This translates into CASSPGLAGAYNEQFF.

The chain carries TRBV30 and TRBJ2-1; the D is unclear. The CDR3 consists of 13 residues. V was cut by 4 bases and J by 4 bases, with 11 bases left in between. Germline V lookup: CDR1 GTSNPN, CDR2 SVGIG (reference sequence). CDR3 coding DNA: TGTGCCTGGATATCGAGGAATTACAATGAGCAGTTCTTC. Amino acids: CAWISRNYNEQFF.

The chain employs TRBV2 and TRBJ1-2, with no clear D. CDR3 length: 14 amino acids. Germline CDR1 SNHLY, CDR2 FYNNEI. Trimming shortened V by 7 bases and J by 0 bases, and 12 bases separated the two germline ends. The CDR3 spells CASTEQVANYGYTF. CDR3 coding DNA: TGTGCCAGCACAGAGCAGGTGGCTAACTATGGCTACACCTTC.

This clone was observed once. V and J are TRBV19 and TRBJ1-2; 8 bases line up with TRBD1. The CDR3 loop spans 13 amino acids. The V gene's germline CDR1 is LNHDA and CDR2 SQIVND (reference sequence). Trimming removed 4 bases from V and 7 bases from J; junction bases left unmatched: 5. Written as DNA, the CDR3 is TGTGCCAGTAGTACCCGGACAGGGATTGGCTACACCTTC. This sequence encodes CASSTRTGIGYTF.

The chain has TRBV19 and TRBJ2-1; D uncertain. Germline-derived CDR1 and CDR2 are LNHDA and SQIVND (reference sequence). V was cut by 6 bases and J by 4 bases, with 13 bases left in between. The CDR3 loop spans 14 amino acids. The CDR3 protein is CASRTLIGYNEQFF. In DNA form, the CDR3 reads TGTGCCAGTAGAACACTGATCGGGTACAATGAGCAGTTCTTC.

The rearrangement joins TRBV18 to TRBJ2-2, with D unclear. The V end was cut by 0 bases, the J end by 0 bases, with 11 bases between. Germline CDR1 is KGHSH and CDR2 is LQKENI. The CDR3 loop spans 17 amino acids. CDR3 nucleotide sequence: TGTGCCAGCTCACCACCGAGAGGCATCGCGAACACCGGGGAGCTGTTTTTT. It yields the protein CASSPPRGIANTGELFF.

The CDR3 protein is CATSRDVSSGATGTQYF. In DNA form, the CDR3 reads TGTGCCACCAGCAGAGATGTTTCGAGCGGGGCGACGGGTACGCAGTATTTT. The chain combines TRBV15 with TRBJ2-3, with 7 bases that match TRBD2. V shed 0 bases, J shed 8 bases, and the junction held 14 bases outside the gene matches. This CDR3 is 17 amino acids long. In germline, CDR1 is LNHNV, CDR2 YYDKDF (reference sequence).

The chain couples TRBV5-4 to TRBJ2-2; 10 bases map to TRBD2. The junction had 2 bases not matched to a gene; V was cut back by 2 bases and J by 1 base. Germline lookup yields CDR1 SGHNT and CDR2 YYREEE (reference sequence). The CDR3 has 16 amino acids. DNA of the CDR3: TGTGCCAGCAGCTTACGACTAGCGGGGAACACCGGGGAGCTGTTTTTT. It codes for CASSLRLAGNTGELFF.

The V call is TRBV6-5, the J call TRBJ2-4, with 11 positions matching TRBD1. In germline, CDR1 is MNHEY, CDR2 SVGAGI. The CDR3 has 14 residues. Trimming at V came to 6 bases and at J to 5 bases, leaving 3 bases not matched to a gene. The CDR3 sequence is CASRRGQGENIQYF. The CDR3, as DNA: TGTGCCAGCAGGAGGGGACAGGGGGAAAACATTCAGTACTTC.

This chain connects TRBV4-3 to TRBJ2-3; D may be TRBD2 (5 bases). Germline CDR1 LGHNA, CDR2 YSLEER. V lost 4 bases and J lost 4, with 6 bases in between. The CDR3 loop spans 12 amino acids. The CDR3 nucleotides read TGCGCCAGCAGCCGAGGGTCAGATACGCAGTATTTT. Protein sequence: CASSRGSDTQYF.

DNA for the CDR3: TGCGCCAGCAGCTTGGGTACTCAGGGGGAGCGGCTGTTTTTT. It translates to CASSLGTQGERLFF. The chain combines TRBV5-1 with TRBJ2-2; TRBD1 matches 7 bases. Germline CDR1 reads SGHRS; CDR2 reads YFSETQ. Trimming removed 0 bases from V and 13 bases from J; junction bases left unmatched: 9. CDR3 size: 14 residues.

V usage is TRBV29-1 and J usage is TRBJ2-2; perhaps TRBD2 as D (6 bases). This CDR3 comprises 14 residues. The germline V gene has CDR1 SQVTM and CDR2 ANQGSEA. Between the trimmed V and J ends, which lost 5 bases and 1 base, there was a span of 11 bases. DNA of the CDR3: TGCAGCGTTCAGGGAGGTGGGAACACCGGGGAGCTGTTTTTT. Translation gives CSVQGGGNTGELFF.

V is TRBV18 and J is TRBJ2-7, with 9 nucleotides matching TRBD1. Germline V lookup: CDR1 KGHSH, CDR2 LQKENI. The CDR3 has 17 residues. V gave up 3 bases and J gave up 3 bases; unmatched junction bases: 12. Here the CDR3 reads CASSPPGGQGDGYEQYF. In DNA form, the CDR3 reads TGTGCCAGCTCACCTCCAGGGGGACAGGGAGATGGCTACGAGCAGTACTTC.

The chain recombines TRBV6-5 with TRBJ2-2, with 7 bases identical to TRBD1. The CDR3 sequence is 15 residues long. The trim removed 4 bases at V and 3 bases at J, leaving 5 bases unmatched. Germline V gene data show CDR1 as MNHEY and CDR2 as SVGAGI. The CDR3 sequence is CASSSRQGHTGELFF. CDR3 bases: TGTGCCAGCAGTTCGCGACAGGGTCACACCGGGGAGCTGTTTTTT.

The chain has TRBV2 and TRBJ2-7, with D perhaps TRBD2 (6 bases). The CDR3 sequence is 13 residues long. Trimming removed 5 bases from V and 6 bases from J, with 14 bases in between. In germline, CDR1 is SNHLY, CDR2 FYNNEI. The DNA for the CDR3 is TGTGCCAGCAGTCGGGATCTCGGGGGCGAGCAGTACTTC. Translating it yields CASSRDLGGEQYF.

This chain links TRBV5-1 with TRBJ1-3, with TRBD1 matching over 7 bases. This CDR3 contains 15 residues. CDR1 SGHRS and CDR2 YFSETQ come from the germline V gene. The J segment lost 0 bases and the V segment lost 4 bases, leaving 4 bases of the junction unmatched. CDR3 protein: CASSAGQSSGNTIYF. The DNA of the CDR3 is TGCGCCAGCAGCGCGGGACAGAGCTCTGGAAACACCATATATTTT.

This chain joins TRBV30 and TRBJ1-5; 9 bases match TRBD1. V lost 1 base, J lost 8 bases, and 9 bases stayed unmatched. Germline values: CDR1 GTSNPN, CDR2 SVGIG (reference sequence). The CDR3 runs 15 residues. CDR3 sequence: CAWSAGTGNMKPQHF. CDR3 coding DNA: TGTGCCTGGAGTGCTGGGACAGGGAATATGAAGCCCCAGCATTTT.

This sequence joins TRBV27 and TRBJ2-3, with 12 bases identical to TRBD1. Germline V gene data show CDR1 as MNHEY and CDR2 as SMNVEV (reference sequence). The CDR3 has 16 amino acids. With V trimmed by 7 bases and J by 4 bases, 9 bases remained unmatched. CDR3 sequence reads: CASNPPGQGAADTQYF. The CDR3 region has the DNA TGTGCCAGCAATCCACCGGGACAGGGGGCCGCAGATACGCAGTATTTT.

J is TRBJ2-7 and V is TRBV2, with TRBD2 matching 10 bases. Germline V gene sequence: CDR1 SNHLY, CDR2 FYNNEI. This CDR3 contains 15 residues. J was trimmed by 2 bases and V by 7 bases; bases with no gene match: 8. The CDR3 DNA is TGTGCCAGCAACCCTTTAGCGGGGGGACCCTACGAGCAGTACTTC. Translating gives CASNPLAGGPYEQYF.

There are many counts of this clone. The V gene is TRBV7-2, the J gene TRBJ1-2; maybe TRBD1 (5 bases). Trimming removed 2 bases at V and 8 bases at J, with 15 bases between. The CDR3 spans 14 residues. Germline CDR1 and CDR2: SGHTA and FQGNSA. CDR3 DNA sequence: TGTGCCAGCAGCTTACATGGAGGGGCGATGGGCTACACCTTC. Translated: CASSLHGGAMGYTF.

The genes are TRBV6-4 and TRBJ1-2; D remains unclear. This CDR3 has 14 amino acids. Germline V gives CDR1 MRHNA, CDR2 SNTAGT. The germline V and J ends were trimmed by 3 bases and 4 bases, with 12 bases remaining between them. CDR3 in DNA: TGTGCCAGCAGTGATGAGGGAGTCGGCTATGGCTACACCTTC. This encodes CASSDEGVGYGYTF.

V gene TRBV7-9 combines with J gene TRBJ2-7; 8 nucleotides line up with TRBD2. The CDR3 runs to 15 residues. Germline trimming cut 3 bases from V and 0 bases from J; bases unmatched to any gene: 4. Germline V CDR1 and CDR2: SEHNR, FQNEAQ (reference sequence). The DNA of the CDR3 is TGTGCCAGCAGCTTTCTAGCGGGCAGCTCCTACGAGCAGTACTTC. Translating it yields CASSFLAGSSYEQYF.

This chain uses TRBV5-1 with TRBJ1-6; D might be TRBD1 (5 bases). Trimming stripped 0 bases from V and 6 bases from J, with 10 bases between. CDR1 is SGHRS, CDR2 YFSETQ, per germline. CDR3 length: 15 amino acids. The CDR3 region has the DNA TGCGCCAGCAGCTTGGGCGACAGTAGTAATTCACCCCTCCACTTT. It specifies CASSLGDSSNSPLHF. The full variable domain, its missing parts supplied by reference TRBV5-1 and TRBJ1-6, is KAGVTQTPRYLIKTRGQQVTLSCSPISGHRSVSWYQQTPGQGLQFLFEYFSETQRNKGNFPGRFSGRQFSNSRSEMNVSTLELGDSALYLCASSLGDSSNSPLHFGNGTRLTVT.